This T cell receptor (beta chain) was sequenced during a study of cytomegalovirus exposure and HLA in healthy donors (dated by TCRdb to about 2017). With regard to the full study: According to an earlier analysis of a few hundred of the donors, 200 million or so T cells yielded 90 million to 130 million unique TCR beta sequences and about 300 Gb of sequence data. An early release that covered more than 550 HLA-typed donors contained about 300 gigabases of sequencing data and about 84 million unique TCR sequences. Of the 350 to 400 genotyped donors, approximately 80% fell in the genetic ancestry cluster associated with self-reported Caucasian donors. The study aimed to test whether cataloging public T cell receptors could reveal signatures of past pathogen exposure. The T cell repertoires of 666 subjects were profiled by immunosequencing and related to cytomegalovirus serostatus. Along with the 666-subject first cohort, a separate validation cohort of some 130 different subjects was used. To predict cytomegalovirus infection status, the study combined high-throughput TCR immunosequencing, statistical association of individual TCRs with disease status, and machine learning. A later analysis re-analyzed previously published TCR beta repertoires from several hundred donors and added high-resolution HLA genotyping to study TCR occurrence patterns. The later analysis used no new phenotypic data to find candidate immune exposures, relying instead on TCR beta sequences and their occurrence across donors. In an earlier analysis of 500 to 650 of the donors, high-throughput TCR beta sequencing was used to judge whether each TCR beta V gene segment behaved as functional or pseudogenic. Donor age, sex, ethnicity and CMV serostatus were compiled alongside the repertoire data. A later genetic analysis used genome-wide SNP genotypes for about three fifths of the 666 donors, treating that subset as a discovery cohort. All discovery cohort repertoires had been generated on a single sequencing platform. Class I and class II HLA loci were covered by the typing at four-digit resolution. The number of typed donors differed by locus: about 629-640 for A, B, C, DRB1 and DQB1; roughly 510 for DQA1; around 580 for DPA1; and about 450 for DPB1. About five DR-DQ haplotypes were treated as single units for association and clustering because of strong linkage in the cohort. Among some 400 genotyped donors of the cohort, an average of around 250,000 unique TCR beta nucleotide sequences was sequenced per donor, of which roughly 17% were non-productive. Here is what the overall study found, with its caveats: In vitro tests confirmed that a few of the cytomegalovirus-associated TCR beta chains recognize cytomegalovirus antigens. Some IMGT-functional V segments, including TRBV6-2 and TRBV6-3, could not be told apart with the 87-base-pair reads, so those segments were excluded. According to a later analysis, parvovirus B19, influenza, CMV and Epstein-Barr virus appeared linked to several top co-occurrence clusters. Assigning TCR associations to individual alleles was difficult when HLA alleles, especially DR and DQ, strongly co-occurred. An earlier analysis of 587 of the donors showed that most TCR beta V segments appeared in productive rearrangements either about 87% or about 30% of the time, which broadly matched IMGT annotations. Because counts were too low, seventeen rarely observed V segments, including chromosome 9 orphons, were excluded from the earlier analysis of 587 of the donors. At a false discovery rate of 0.05, a later analysis linked 16,951 TCR beta sequences to specific HLA alleles. A total of 150 to 200 TCR beta chains were listed by the study as associated with cytomegalovirus. A further reported finding was that TCR beta sequences accurately predicted the HLA-A and HLA-B alleles for most subjects in the first cohort. The only immune exposure information available for the cohort was CMV serostatus. Most TCR sequences were seen in very few donors, while some public TCRs were found in many individuals. Because some donors lacked HLA typing at each locus, the association tests relied only on the typed subset. A group of highly shared sequence variants was considered likely to be a technical artifact of the sequencing pipeline. In a later analysis, the rate of TCR association differed among HLA loci, with DRB1 alleles having the most associated TCRs and HLA-C alleles having the fewest. A later genetic analysis reported fewer N-insertions in productive TCRs among donors in an Asian-associated ancestry cluster than the approximately 700-donor mean. An association between a missense DCLRE1C variant and V-gene and J-gene trimming of TCR beta chains was found in a later genetic analysis and replicated in an independent cohort. In a later analysis, most CMV-associated TCR beta chains were found to appear HLA-restricted, with HLA associations seemingly driven largely by CMV exposure. Linkage disequilibrium might explain the correlated functional status among segregating V segments, but an unknown experimental factor could not be excluded. The classifier was reported to diagnose cytomegalovirus status with high specificity and sensitivity in both the original cohort and the validation cohort. In a later analysis, HLA-associated TCR beta chains were found to be more clonally expanded and to have lower generation probabilities than equally common non-associated chains. Roughly uniform sequencing depth across donors was assumed in presence/absence analyses, although this assumption may not hold. The cohort was sequenced for TCR beta chains only, and without alpha or paired-chain data the features that could be detected were limited. The authors suggested that the approach could potentially be generalized to other disease states and immunological phenotypes.

The cohort consisted of some 730 healthy bone marrow donors. At the time of sampling, all cohort members were nominally healthy, though unrecorded immune exposures were likely present. The donor tested CMV seropositive, placing the donor among the approximately 290 seropositive members of the cohort. A peripheral blood sample was provided by each donor, and peripheral blood mononuclear cells were used for TCR beta sequencing. The Qiagen DNeasy Blood Extraction Kit was used to extract genomic DNA from the blood cell samples. V lost 5 bases and J lost 5 bases; the stretch between them is 15 bases long. The CDR3 contains 14 residues, cysteine and phenylalanine counted. This entry keeps only the CDR3 DNA: 42 bases, framed from base 1. The germline V gene supplies CDR1 MNHEY and CDR2 SVGAGI. This clone was found a few times. Its antigen remains undetermined. No much larger clone is present one base from it, and per-base qualities are unavailable.

Library creation used the immunoSEQ multiplex PCR assay. A mixture of 60 forward primers for TCR Vbeta segments and 13 reverse primers for TCR Jbeta segments was used in the multiplex PCR. Amplification of the CDR3 region of rearranged TCR beta genes was performed with a multiplex PCR assay on genomic DNA. The Illumina HiSeq System was used to sequence the amplified TCR beta libraries as 87-base-pair reads. The authors processed their data as follows. A later analysis counted tens of millions of unique TCR beta chains across the 666 repertoires, and about 10 million of these chains were shared by at least two donors. A nearest-neighbor algorithm error-corrected the raw reads and collapsed the reads into unique sequences, merging closely related sequences to remove PCR and sequencing errors. Alignment of CDR3 sequences to IMGT reference sequences was used to assign V, D and J gene segments. Each retained sequence needed at least a six-nucleotide match to both a V gene segment and a J gene segment. Rearrangements were called productive when the CDR3 lacked stop codons and stayed in frame with V and J; all others were non-productive. Following IMGT convention, CDR3 was defined as the stretch from the second conserved V-encoded cysteine to the conserved J-encoded phenylalanine. Sequences without an unambiguous match to a single V gene segment were excluded from the earlier analysis of several hundred of the donors. An earlier analysis of 587 of the donors called V segments functional above 56.7% productive rearrangements and segregating when the between-donor standard deviation exceeded 5%. To diagnose cytomegalovirus status from the catalog of TCR beta chain sequences, a statistical classification framework was built. In a later analysis, TCR nucleotide sequences were compared against IMGT/GENE-DB human TR gene sequences so that V and J genes could be assigned. Using the TCRdist pipeline, a later analysis assigned CDR3 sequences along with most-parsimonious VDJ recombination scenarios. In a later analysis, each TCR beta chain was defined by its CDR3 amino acid sequence together with its V-gene family, and reads without a unique V-gene family were excluded. To address suspected cross-contamination and a sequencing artifact, a later analysis removed over 500 highly shared, low-generation-probability nucleotide sequences. A later analysis calculated a clonal expansion index for each public chain from normalized within-repertoire ranks of inferred template counts. Generation probabilities in a later analysis came from a VDJ recombination model fitted to out-of-frame rearrangements, and those results were checked against IGoR. In a later analysis, hypergeometric tests were used to score TCR-TCR, TCR-HLA and TCR-CMV co-occurrence, with a repertoire-size bias correction applied to TCR pairs. To estimate false discovery rates, a later analysis permuted the HLA or CMV assignments 20 times. In a later analysis, co-occurring TCRs were grouped using DBSCAN, and TCRdist sequence similarity was added for clustering within HLA-allele-positive subsets. Repertoires with fewer than 30,000 or more than 120,000 public chains, plus five repertoires with anomalous nucleotide sharing, were excluded from co-occurrence clustering. TCRdb holds this immuneACCESS table with in-frame rearrangements only. Some clones are missing; in checked studies, unresolved V genes explain under half, and the rest has no known cause. The V and J calls and clone size come from that table; D and trimming were worked out from the DNA. This sample holds approximately 150,000 clones; 65% to 70% were observed only once. The biggest ten clones account for 4.5% of the sample.

The rearranged segments are TRBV6-5 and TRBJ2-5, with a weak D call of TRBD2 (6 bases match). This TCR came from a woman aged 18-29 years in good health and CMV-seropositive. Input material: PBMCs. CDR3 reads: CASSPGLVRETQYF. In nucleotides, the sequence is TGTGCCAGCAGTCCGGGACTTGTCAGGGAGACCCAGTACTTC.